The next 32 T cell receptor beta chains were all read from a single sample in a study of lymphopenia after photon versus proton radiotherapy (dated by TCRdb to about 2019). Library preparation used the immunoSEQ multiplex PCR assay. TCRdb took over this immuneACCESS table, retaining in-frame rearrangements with V and J assigned. Such tables are incomplete; in checked studies, under half of the missing clones stem from an unresolved V gene, and the remainder is unexplained. The sample table lists 7,000 to 9,500 clones, 75% to 90% of them with a count of one. The biggest ten clones account for around 3.1% of the sample. Sequencing was performed on peripheral blood, taken from a patient treated with photon-based radiotherapy. The receptors shown here come from a woman in her seventies with pancreatic cancer.

The chain carries TRBV7-8 and TRBJ2-2; TRBD2 aligns across 8 bases. The CDR3 totals 18 residues. The V segment lost 0 bases and the J segment 3 bases; nucleotides outside the gene matches: 9. The germline gives CDR1 SGHVS, CDR2 FQNEAQ. The CDR3 sequence is CASSLAQPGLDYTGELFF. CDR3 DNA: TGTGCCAGCAGCTTAGCGCAGCCGGGACTAGATTACACCGGGGAGCTGTTTTTT. Full variable domain (rest looked up from reference TRBV7-8 and TRBJ2-2): GAGVSQSPRYKVAKRGQDVALRCDPISGHVSLFWYQQALGQGPEFLTYFQNEAQLDKSGLPSDRFFAERPEGSVSTLKIQRTQQEDSAVYLCASSLAQPGLDYTGELFFGEGSRLTVL.

This clone was recorded only once. This rearrangement joins TRBV19 to TRBJ2-5; no firm D call. This CDR3 has 13 residues. CDR1 is LNHDA, CDR2 SQIVND, per germline (reference sequence). With 1 base removed from V and 5 bases from J, the gap between germline ends came to 8 bases. CDR3 loop: CASSIGARETQYF. Written as DNA, the CDR3 is TGTGCCAGTAGTATAGGAGCCCGGGAGACCCAGTACTTC.

The chain joins TRBV28 to TRBJ1-1; tentative D call: TRBD1 (6 bases). CDR1 and CDR2 (germline): MDHEN, SYDVKM. CDR3 length: 11 residues. V lost 6 bases and J 7 bases, leaving 9 bases between the germline ends. In DNA form, the CDR3 reads TGTGCCAGCAGCTCCAGGGGTGAAGCTTTCTTT. It is translated as CASSSRGEAFF.

This chain connects TRBV4-1 to TRBJ2-1, with D perhaps matching TRBD2 (6 bases). The V and J ends lost 3 bases and 12 bases respectively, with 15 bases between them. The CDR3 has 13 amino acids. Germline CDR1 is MGHRA and CDR2 is YSYEKL. The CDR3 nucleotides are TGCGCCAGCAGCCAGATGGGGTTGGGGGGGCAGTTCTTC. Amino acid sequence: CASSQMGLGGQFF.

J is TRBJ1-2 and V is TRBV27; no clear D gene. V was clipped by 2 bases and J by 9 bases, with 13 bases between them. Germline V lookup: CDR1 MNHEY, CDR2 SMNVEV (reference sequence). This CDR3 region has 13 residues. The CDR3 here is CASSLLQPRSYTF. CDR3 DNA: TGTGCCAGCAGTTTACTACAGCCCAGGAGCTACACCTTC.

The chain carries TRBV9 and TRBJ1-2; D is perhaps TRBD1 (6 bases). The CDR3 contains 14 residues. V dropped 3 bases and J dropped 5 bases, with 14 bases sitting between them. The germline gives CDR1 SGDLS, CDR2 YYNGEE. CDR3: CASSAGTGQYGYTF. CDR3 nucleotides: TGTGCCAGCAGCGCAGGCACAGGACAGTATGGCTACACCTTC.

The chain joins TRBV5-1 to TRBJ2-7; a possible D gene is TRBD1 (6 bases). Germline V lookup: CDR1 SGHRS, CDR2 YFSETQ. CDR3 size: 14 residues. V was trimmed by 0 bases and J by 2 bases, leaving 9 bases between them. CDR3 DNA sequence: TGCGCCAGCAGCTTGGGGGACATGGCCTACGAGCAGTACTTC. Its translation: CASSLGDMAYEQYF.

This clone was seen only a few times. This chain connects TRBV5-8 to TRBJ2-1; 7 positions agree with TRBD2. There are 19 residues in the CDR3. After removal of 1 base from V and 1 base from J, the junction contained 14 bases not matched to a gene. CDR1 and CDR2 (germline): SGHTS, YDEGEE. The DNA for the CDR3 is TGTGCCAGCAGCTTGAGGGGCCTAGCGGAGGAACCATCCTACAATGAGCAGTTCTTC. Protein product: CASSLRGLAEEPSYNEQFF.

The chain couples TRBV4-1 to TRBJ2-1; 9 positions match TRBD2. After removal of 1 base from V and 6 bases from J, the junction contained 13 bases not matched to a gene. The V gene's germline CDR1 is MGHRA and CDR2 YSYEKL. The CDR3 sequence is 18 residues long. CDR3 DNA: TGCGCCAGCAGCCAAGGCCGAGCGGGAGGAAGCCATCGCAATGAGCAGTTCTTC. Amino acids: CASSQGRAGGSHRNEQFF.

V is TRBV28 and J is TRBJ1-4; D call uncertain. Per the germline V gene, CDR1 is MDHEN and CDR2 is SYDVKM. V lost 2 bases and J lost 6, with 7 bases in between. The CDR3 length is 13 residues. DNA of the CDR3: TGTGCCAGCAGTTTAGCCGGGGATGAAAAACTGTTTTTT. Translated, it gives CASSLAGDEKLFF.

The chain recombines TRBV7-3 with TRBJ2-3; D gene unclear. The CDR3 consists of 14 residues. Trimming removed 5 bases from V and 3 bases from J, with 12 bases in between. Germline lookup yields CDR1 SGHTA and CDR2 FQGTGA. DNA of the CDR3: TGTGCCAGCAGCGATGGGGTGACGACAGATACGCAGTATTTT. This codes for CASSDGVTTDTQYF.

The rearrangement uses TRBV11-3 and TRBJ2-3, with D possibly matching TRBD2 (5 bases). CDR3 size: 13 residues. V lost 5 bases and J lost 3, with 9 bases in between. From germline, CDR1 is SGHNT and CDR2 YENEEA. The CDR3 loop reads CASSHRGTDTQYF. The CDR3, as DNA: TGTGCCAGCAGCCACCGGGGTACAGATACGCAGTATTTT.

J is TRBJ2-2 and V is TRBV7-2, with 14 bases fitting TRBD2. The CDR3 extends over 16 amino acids. Germline-derived CDR1 and CDR2 are SGHTA and FQGNSA. V lost 5 bases and J lost 6; bases outside the gene matches: 5. In DNA, the CDR3 is TGTGCCAGCAGCCCGGGACTAGCGGGAGCTGCCGGGGAGCTGTTTTTT. Its translation is CASSPGLAGAAGELFF.

The chain is built from TRBV28 and TRBJ2-3, with D maybe TRBD1 (6 bases). Germline CDR1 reads MDHEN; CDR2 reads SYDVKM. The CDR3 runs 16 residues. Trimming stripped 5 bases from V and 2 bases from J, with 17 bases between. CDR3 in amino acids: CASSPGALLNTDTQYF. The CDR3 DNA follows: TGTGCCAGCAGTCCAGGGGCCCTACTAAACACAGATACGCAGTATTTT. Full variable domain (missing parts from reference TRBV28 and TRBJ2-3): DVKVTQSSRYLVKRTGEKVFLECVQDMDHENMFWYRQDPGLGLRLIYFSYDVKMKEKGDIPEGYSVSREKKERFSLILESASTNQTSMYLCASSPGALLNTDTQYFGPGTRLTVL.

This clone showed up just once. This rearrangement joins TRBV5-1 to TRBJ2-4; D ambiguous. Trimming removed 0 bases from V and 7 bases from J, with 2 bases in between. Germline loops: CDR1 SGHRS, CDR2 YFSETQ. The CDR3 spans 11 residues. CDR3 in amino acids: CASSLENIQYF. As DNA, the CDR3 is TGCGCCAGCAGCTTGGAGAACATTCAGTACTTC.

The CDR3 sequence: CASSGVGELFF. The CDR3, as DNA: TGTGCCAGCAGTGGGGTAGGGGAGCTGTTTTTT. The chain uses TRBV28 and TRBJ2-2; D is ambiguous. The germline V gene has CDR1 MDHEN and CDR2 SYDVKM. V lost 5 bases and J 8 bases, leaving 6 bases between the germline ends. The CDR3 has 11 amino acids.

The V and J genes are TRBV2 and TRBJ1-5, with 9 bases identical to TRBD1. V gave up 9 bases and J gave up 6 bases; unmatched junction bases: 12. The CDR3 loop spans 15 amino acids. Germline CDR1 reads SNHLY; CDR2 reads FYNNEI. Here the CDR3 DNA reads TGTGCCAGTAAAAAACAGGGGGCTCGGGGTCAGCCCCAGCATTTT. Its translation is CASKKQGARGQPQHF.

This rearrangement joins TRBV7-2 to TRBJ1-5; 10 bases match TRBD1. Germline V gene data show CDR1 as SGHTA and CDR2 as FQGNSA. The ends lost 0 bases at V and 3 bases at J; junction bases unmatched: 5. The CDR3 length is 17 residues. The CDR3 sequence is CASSLALGTGVNQPQHF. The CDR3, as DNA: TGTGCCAGCAGCTTAGCTCTCGGGACAGGGGTCAATCAGCCCCAGCATTTT.

This chain's CDR3 is CASSLGGVLNTEAFF. In DNA, the CDR3 is TGCGCCAGCAGCTTGGGAGGGGTTTTGAACACTGAAGCTTTCTTT. The chain employs TRBV5-1 and TRBJ1-1, with TRBD1 as a possible D gene (5 bases). Deletions cut 0 bases from V and 0 bases from J, with 9 bases between. The CDR3 sequence is 15 residues long. The germline gives CDR1 SGHRS, CDR2 YFSETQ.

This chain connects TRBV5-5 to TRBJ1-4; maybe TRBD1 (5 bases). The CDR3 has 15 residues. The germline gives CDR1 SGHKS, CDR2 YYEKEE (reference sequence). The V and J ends lost 6 bases and 4 bases respectively, with 16 bases between them. For the CDR3, the DNA is TGTGCCAGCAAACCGGGACCACTGAATAATGAAAAACTGTTTTTT. It is translated as CASKPGPLNNEKLFF.

The chain employs TRBV7-2 and TRBJ2-1; 7 bases line up with TRBD2. The V gene's germline CDR1 is SGHTA and CDR2 FQGNSA. CDR3 length: 18 residues. Losses at the gene ends were 7 bases for V and 14 bases for J; bases not matched to a gene: 29. Here the CDR3 reads CASTAPNELRERRMSKFF. Here the CDR3 DNA reads TGTGCCAGCACCGCTCCGAATGAACTGCGGGAGCGACGAATGAGCAAGTTCTTC.

J is TRBJ1-1 and V is TRBV6-1, with 8 positions matching TRBD1. The germline gives CDR1 MNHNS, CDR2 SASEGT. V lost 8 bases and J lost 4; bases outside the gene matches: 9. This CDR3 is built from 14 residues. In DNA, the CDR3 is TGTGCCAGCGTAGAGGCAGGGGGCGTCACTGAAGCTTTCTTT. Its protein product is CASVEAGGVTEAFF.

V is TRBV9 and J is TRBJ2-1; D is unclear. CDR1 SGDLS and CDR2 YYNGEE come from the germline V gene. Between the trimmed V and J ends, which lost 0 bases and 5 bases, there was a span of 12 bases. CDR3 length: 15 residues. CDR3 sequence: CASSVAVNHHNEQFF. The CDR3, as DNA: TGTGCCAGCAGCGTAGCGGTGAACCACCACAATGAGCAGTTCTTC.

The chain joins TRBV9 to TRBJ2-2, with D perhaps TRBD1 (6 bases). Germline CDR1 and CDR2: SGDLS and YYNGEE. The CDR3 runs to 13 residues. Trimming cost V 9 bases and J 4 bases, with 13 bases left between them. The CDR3 DNA follows: TGTGCCACCACGGGACAAAGCACCGGGGAGCTGTTTTTT. Amino acids: CATTGQSTGELFF.

The V call is TRBV7-9, the J call TRBJ2-7; TRBD2 aligns across 7 bases. There are 13 residues in the CDR3. V dropped 6 bases and J dropped 5; count of bases not matched to a gene: 7. Germline CDR1 is SEHNR and CDR2 is FQNEAQ (reference sequence). The CDR3 spells CASRGRVPDEQYF. The CDR3 DNA follows: TGTGCCAGCAGAGGGAGGGTTCCGGACGAGCAGTACTTC.

This chain joins TRBV10-3 and TRBJ2-1; 13 bases align to TRBD2. The V segment lost 10 bases and the J segment 13 bases; nucleotides outside the gene matches: 10. There are 13 residues in the CDR3. Germline assignment: CDR1 ENHRY and CDR2 SYGVKD. CDR3 DNA: TGTGCCACCATGAGGACTAGCGGGAGTGTTCAGTTCTTC. This sequence encodes CATMRTSGSVQFF.

The V call is TRBV30, the J call TRBJ1-5, with D perhaps TRBD1 (5 bases). V gave up 2 bases and J gave up 4 bases, with 18 bases separating them. CDR1 GTSNPN and CDR2 SVGIG come from the germline V gene (reference sequence). This CDR3 spans 16 amino acids. The CDR3 here is CAWSLGTGRYNQPQHF. CDR3 nucleotides: TGTGCCTGGAGTTTAGGGACTGGACGGTATAATCAGCCCCAGCATTTT.

The J gene is TRBJ2-3, the V gene TRBV29-1; 9 bases align to TRBD2. The germline V gene has CDR1 SQVTM and CDR2 ANQGSEA. With V trimmed by 7 bases and J by 6 bases, 8 bases remained unmatched. CDR3 length: 13 residues. CDR3 amino acids: CSGYSGRGDTQYF. In DNA, the CDR3 is TGCAGCGGTTATAGCGGGAGAGGTGATACGCAGTATTTT.

The chain employs TRBV2 and TRBJ2-5, with D possibly being TRBD2 (7 bases). V was clipped by 7 bases and J by 1 base, with 13 bases between them. Germline CDR1 reads SNHLY; CDR2 reads FYNNEI. This CDR3 is built from 14 residues. The CDR3 protein is CASKGGLSQETQYF. The CDR3 DNA is TGTGCCAGCAAAGGGGGACTATCCCAAGAGACCCAGTACTTC. Combining the CDR3 with reference TRBV2 and TRBJ2-5 gives the whole variable domain EPEVTQTPSHQVTQMGQEVILRCVPISNHLYFYWYRQILGQKVEFLVSFYNNEISEKSEIFDDQFSVERPDGSNFTLKIRSTKLEDSAMYFCASKGGLSQETQYFGPGTRLLVL.

The V call is TRBV10-3, the J call TRBJ2-2; D is unclear. V was trimmed by 11 bases and J by 0 bases, leaving 13 bases between them. The CDR3 extends over 14 amino acids. CDR1 and CDR2 from the germline V gene are ENHRY and SYGVKD. The CDR3 sequence: CAVLGAANTGELFF. CDR3 in DNA: TGTGCCGTCCTTGGTGCCGCGAACACCGGGGAGCTGTTTTTT.

The rearrangement links TRBV7-9 to TRBJ2-1, with 8 bases identical to TRBD2. V shed 2 bases, J shed 2 bases, and the junction held 5 bases outside the gene matches. Germline V gene data show CDR1 as SEHNR and CDR2 as FQNEAQ (reference sequence). This CDR3 comprises 16 residues. CDR3 amino acids: CASSLTSGGTYNEQFF. DNA of the CDR3: TGTGCCAGCAGCTTAACCAGCGGGGGAACCTACAATGAGCAGTTCTTC.

The V gene is TRBV2, the J gene TRBJ2-7, with 11 bases lining up with TRBD2. The trim removed 6 bases at V and 4 bases at J, leaving 20 bases unmatched. There are 19 residues in the CDR3. Germline V gives CDR1 SNHLY, CDR2 FYNNEI. This chain's CDR3 is CASSGRQRQILAGVYEQYF. In nucleotides, the CDR3 is TGTGCCAGCAGCGGAAGACAACGCCAAATACTAGCGGGAGTGTACGAGCAGTACTTC.